This TCR beta chain was captured by sequencing in a study of PD-1 blockade in classical Hodgkin lymphoma. Libraries were prepared by immunoSEQ multiplex PCR; TCRdb keeps only in-frame clonotypes and omits some of them. The table has about 25,000 clones, about 80% seen once. Study-wide points: Researchers reported that CD4+ TCR diversity, though not CD8+, rose significantly by C4D1. The baseline diversity of complete responders showed similarity to that of newly diagnosed patients.

Of note for this clone: The antigen remains unidentified.

Each and every patient relapsed after autologous stem cell transplantation, and patients got differing brentuximab vedotin exposure. The study recorded best responses of complete response, partial response or progressive disease. Germline lookup yields CDR1 MDHEN and CDR2 SYDVKM. There are 15 residues in the CDR3. The V end lost 4 bases, the J end lost 5 bases, and 17 bases lay between the germline ends. Sequencing was performed on peripheral blood mononuclear cells (PBMCs), taken at baseline. The receptor was derived from a human donor with classical Hodgkin lymphoma. The J gene is TRBJ2-5, the V gene TRBV28; D might be TRBD2 (6 bases). CDR3 protein: CASSYRPGVGETQYF. The CDR3 DNA reads TGTGCCAGCAGTTATCGTCCGGGAGTAGGGGAGACCCAGTACTTC.